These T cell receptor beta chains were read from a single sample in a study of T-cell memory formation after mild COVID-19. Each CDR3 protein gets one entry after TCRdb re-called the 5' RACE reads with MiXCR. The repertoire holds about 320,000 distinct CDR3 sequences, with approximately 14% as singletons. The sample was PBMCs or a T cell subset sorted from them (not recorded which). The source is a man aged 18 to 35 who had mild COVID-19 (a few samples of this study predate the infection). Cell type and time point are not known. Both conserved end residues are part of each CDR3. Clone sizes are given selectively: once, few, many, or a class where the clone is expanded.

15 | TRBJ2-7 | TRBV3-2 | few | CASSQNSGFRDEQYF
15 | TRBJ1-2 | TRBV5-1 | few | CASSLAGEDLGGYTF
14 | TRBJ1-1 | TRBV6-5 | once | CASRRGVGNTEAFF
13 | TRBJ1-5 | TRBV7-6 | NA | CASSQGYWQPQHF
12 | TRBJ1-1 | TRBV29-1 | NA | CSVLGGGDEAFF
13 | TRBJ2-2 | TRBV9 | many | CASSVENTGELFF
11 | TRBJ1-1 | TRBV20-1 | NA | CSARPGGEAFF
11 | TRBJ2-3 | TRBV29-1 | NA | CSPRITDTQYF
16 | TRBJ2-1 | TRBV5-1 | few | CASSFSMTGVYNEQFF
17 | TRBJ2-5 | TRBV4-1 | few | CASSQAAGTGGLGTQYF
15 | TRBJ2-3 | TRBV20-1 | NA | CSASVLPASTDTQYF
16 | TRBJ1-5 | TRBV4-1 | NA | CASSPEVTVSNQPQHF
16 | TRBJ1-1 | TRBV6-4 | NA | CASSESTGTGGGRAFF
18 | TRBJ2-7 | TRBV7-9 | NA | CASSLVGVAASSSYEQYF
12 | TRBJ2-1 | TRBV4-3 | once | CASSQEGTEQFF
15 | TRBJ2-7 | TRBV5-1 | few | CASSPRGPLSGEQYF
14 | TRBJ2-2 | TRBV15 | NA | CATWRGASTGELFF
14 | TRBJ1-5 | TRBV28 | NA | CASKNAVSNQPQHF
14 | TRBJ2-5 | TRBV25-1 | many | CASSEAGGKETQYF
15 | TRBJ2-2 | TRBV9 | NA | CASSVLAGGPGELFF
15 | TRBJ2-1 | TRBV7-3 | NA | CASRIHRGLNNEQFF
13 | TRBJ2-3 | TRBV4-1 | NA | CASSQEDGYTQYF
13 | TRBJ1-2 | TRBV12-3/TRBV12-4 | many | CASSLGASYGYTF
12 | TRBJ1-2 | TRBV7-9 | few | CASSSPTDGYTF
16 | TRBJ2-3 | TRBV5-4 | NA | CASSLRLAGGQDTQYF
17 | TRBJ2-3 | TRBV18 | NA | CASSPTGTSWGTDTQYF
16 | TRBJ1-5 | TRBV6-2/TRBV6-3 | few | CASSTWRQGVHQPQHF
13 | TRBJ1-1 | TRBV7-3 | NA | CATARGANTEAFF
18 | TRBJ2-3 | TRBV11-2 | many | CASSLGGLAGAPVNTQYF
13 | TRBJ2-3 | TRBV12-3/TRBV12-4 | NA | CASRPASTDTQYF
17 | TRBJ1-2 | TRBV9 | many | CASSPHSGPYPPYGYTF
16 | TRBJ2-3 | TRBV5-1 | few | CASSSRARGPTDTQYF
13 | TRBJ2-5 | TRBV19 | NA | CASSDGIQETQYF
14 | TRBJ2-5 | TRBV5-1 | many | CASTPWGRGETQYF
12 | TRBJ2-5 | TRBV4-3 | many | CASSQDRETQYF
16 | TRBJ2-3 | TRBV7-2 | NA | CASSPRLAGATDTQYF
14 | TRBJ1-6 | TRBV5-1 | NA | CASSAGTVNSPLHF
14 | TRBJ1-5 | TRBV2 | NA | CASSFQGGNQPQHF
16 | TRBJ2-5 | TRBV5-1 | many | CASSLTGRMNQETQYF
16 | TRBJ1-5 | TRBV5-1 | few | CASSPGHPYSNQPQHF
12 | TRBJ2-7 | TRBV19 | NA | CASSAHSYEQYF
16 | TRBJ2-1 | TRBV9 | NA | CASSNMAGQGEDEQFF